These 18 T cell receptor beta chains were all obtained from the same sample, sequenced in a study of T cells in Graves' hyperthyroidism and ophthalmopathy. Using RNA transcripts as the source, TCR beta CDR3 regions were amplified. When the TCR CDR3 underwent first-round RT-PCR, the HTBI primer set was used. TCRdb reanalysed the multiplex PCR reads using MiXCR and keeps one entry per CDR3 protein. Of approximately 530,000 distinct CDR3 sequences in the sample, over 15% were seen once. Sequencing input: blood. The receptor set was obtained from a woman between 18 and 30 years old with Graves' hyperthyroidism.

The table lists this clonotype with many counts. V usage is TRBV12-3 or TRBV12-4 and J usage is TRBJ2-3, with D tentatively TRBD1 (5 bases). The germline V and J ends were trimmed by 9 bases and 6 bases, with 25 bases remaining between them. The CDR3 runs 16 residues. CDR3 region: CASHKYQGVGRDTQYF. In DNA, the CDR3 is TGTGCCAGTCACAAATACCAGGGCGTGGGAAGGGATACGCAGTATTTT.

The chain is built from TRBV24-1 and TRBJ2-5; 8 bases are a match to TRBD2. Germline CDR1 KGHDR, CDR2 SFDVKD. The CDR3 runs 15 residues. V lost 4 bases, J lost 2 bases, and 5 bases stayed unmatched. The CDR3 region has the DNA TGTGCCACCAGTGACCGACTAGCGCCACAAGAGACCCAGTACTTC. This sequence encodes CATSDRLAPQETQYF.

This clonotype was recorded at least ten times. The chain links TRBV27 to TRBJ2-3, with 9 bases identical to TRBD2. The germline V gene has CDR1 MNHEY and CDR2 SMNVEV (reference sequence). The CDR3 runs to 15 residues. Germline trimming cut 2 bases from V and 3 bases from J; bases unmatched to any gene: 3. The CDR3 DNA sequence: TGTGCCAGCAGTTTAGCGAGCGGGAGGACAGATACGCAGTATTTT. Residues: CASSLASGRTDTQYF.

A few counts support this clonotype. The gene calls are TRBV10-1 and TRBJ1-5; 8 bases match TRBD1. V dropped 4 bases and J dropped 2; count of bases not matched to a gene: 7. The CDR3 runs to 16 residues. The V gene's germline CDR1 is WNHNN and CDR2 SYGVQD (reference sequence). The CDR3 reads CASSGQGWGGNQPQHF. CDR3 coding DNA: TGCGCCAGCAGTGGACAGGGGTGGGGGGGCAATCAGCCCCAGCATTTT.

The chain carries TRBV5-1 and TRBJ2-2, with D possibly TRBD1 on 5 matching bases. V lost 6 bases and J 4 bases, leaving 13 bases between the germline ends. Looked up from germline, CDR1 is SGHRS and CDR2 is YFSETQ. The CDR3 runs to 14 residues. Here the CDR3 reads CASNSRVGTGELFF. The CDR3 DNA reads TGCGCCAGCAACTCCAGGGTTGGCACCGGGGAGCTGTTTTTT.

Ten or more counts support this clonotype. The CDR3 spells CASSGQQGARGETQYF. CDR3 nucleotides: TGTGCCAGCAGTGGCCAACAGGGGGCACGGGGAGAGACCCAGTACTTC. The V gene is TRBV6-1, the J gene TRBJ2-5; 9 bases line up with TRBD1. The junction had 10 bases not matched to a gene; V was cut back by 4 bases and J by 4 bases. In germline, CDR1 is MNHNS, CDR2 SASEGT. The CDR3 is 16 amino acids.

This clonotype was detected only a few times. A read error may explain this, as a much larger clone is one base away. This sequence joins TRBV2 and TRBJ1-4; D remains ambiguous. V was shortened by 4 bases and J by 7 bases, with 16 bases between the two germline ends. CDR1 and CDR2 from the germline V gene are SNHLY and FYNNEI. The CDR3 has 15 residues. CDR3 DNA: TGTGCCAGCAGTGGACTTAGCCCCGAAGGTGAAAAACTGTTTTTT. This sequence encodes CASSGLSPEGEKLFF.

This clonotype came up many times. V is TRBV20-1 and J is TRBJ1-4; possibly TRBD1 for D (5 bases). V was shortened by 5 bases and J by 2 bases, with 12 bases between the two germline ends. Germline V CDR1 and CDR2: DFQATT, SNEGSKA (reference sequence). This CDR3 spans 14 amino acids. The CDR3 protein is CSAPRDGTNEKLFF. As DNA, the CDR3 is TGCAGTGCTCCGAGGGACGGCACTAATGAAAAACTGTTTTTT.

The chain has TRBV30 and TRBJ1-5; tentative D call: TRBD1 (6 bases). Looked up from germline, CDR1 is GTSNPN and CDR2 is SVGIG (reference sequence). This CDR3 is 15 amino acids long. The V and J ends lost 3 bases and 1 base respectively, with 13 bases between them. The CDR3 DNA sequence: TGTGCCTGGAGCCGAGGGGGGAGGAGCAATCAGCCCCAGCATTTT. Protein: CAWSRGGRSNQPQHF.

This clonotype was observed a few times. V and J are TRBV7-9 and TRBJ1-1, with a weak D call TRBD1 (5 bases). CDR3 size: 16 residues. CDR1 and CDR2 from the germline V gene are SEHNR and FQNEAQ (reference sequence). V was trimmed by 6 bases and J by 4 bases, leaving 21 bases between them. The CDR3 sequence is CASSPGRTFEGTEAFF. The CDR3 nucleotides read TGTGCCAGCAGTCCGGGACGGACCTTTGAGGGCACTGAAGCTTTCTTT.

This clonotype appeared once. V is TRBV12-3 or TRBV12-4 and J is TRBJ1-2; D is unresolved. Trimming removed 3 bases from V and 6 bases from J, with 14 bases in between. The length of the CDR3 is 14 residues. The CDR3 nucleotides are TGTGCCAGCAGTTTGAGGGTCCACAAAGATGGCTACACCTTC. Protein sequence: CASSLRVHKDGYTF.

This clonotype was observed at least ten times. The genes are TRBV2 and TRBJ2-5, with TRBD1 matching over 8 bases. The J segment lost 4 bases and the V segment lost 6 bases, leaving 10 bases of the junction unmatched. CDR3 length: 15 residues. Germline CDR1 SNHLY, CDR2 FYNNEI. The DNA of the CDR3 is TGTGCCAGCAGGGCGACAGGGGCCAGTAGAGAGACCCAGTACTTC. It codes for CASRATGASRETQYF.

This clonotype was seen at least ten times. The CDR3 bases are TGTGCCAGCAGTTACGGGGGACCCAGCACAGATACGCAGTATTTT. Translating gives CASSYGGPSTDTQYF. This chain connects TRBV6-2 or TRBV6-3 to TRBJ2-3; either TRBD1 or TRBD2 may fit D (5 bases each). The V gene lost 2 bases and the J gene lost 0 bases, with 9 bases spanning the gap. CDR1 is MNHEY and CDR2 is SVGEGT in the germline V gene. The CDR3 runs to 15 residues.

In this sample, this clonotype turned up many times. The V and J genes are TRBV6-5 and TRBJ2-5; D may match TRBD1 or TRBD2 (5 bases each). Trimming removed 2 bases at V and 5 bases at J, with 15 bases between. The germline V gene has CDR1 MNHEY and CDR2 SVGAGI. The CDR3 runs to 15 residues. The chain's CDR3 is CASSYGTSRAETQYF. CDR3 sequence (DNA): TGTGCCAGCAGTTACGGGACCTCCCGGGCTGAGACCCAGTACTTC.

This clonotype was detected only a few times. The gene calls are TRBV20-1 and TRBJ2-1; either TRBD1 or TRBD2 may supply D (5 bases each). Deletions cut 5 bases from V and 4 bases from J, with 15 bases between. The CDR3 is made up of 14 amino acids. In germline, CDR1 is DFQATT, CDR2 SNEGSKA (reference sequence). The CDR3 nucleotides read TGCAGTGCTTGGGGCCCGGGGTCTTACAATGAGCAGTTCTTC. It specifies CSAWGPGSYNEQFF.

This clonotype was counted only a few times. This chain joins TRBV7-6 and TRBJ2-1; 11 bases fit TRBD2. Per germline, CDR1 SGHVS and CDR2 FNYEAQ. The CDR3 extends over 19 amino acids. Germline trimming cut 6 bases from V and 9 bases from J; bases unmatched to any gene: 22. The CDR3 protein is CASRPGGGSGSGRAGEQFF. In DNA form, the CDR3 reads TGTGCCAGCAGACCAGGGGGCGGATCAGGTAGCGGGAGGGCCGGTGAGCAGTTCTTC.

With respect to this clonotype: This may be a read error: a much more frequent sequence differs by one nucleotide. The chain combines TRBV6-1 with TRBJ2-5; D possibly corresponds to TRBD1 (5 bases). The CDR3 has 14 residues. Per germline, CDR1 MNHNS and CDR2 SASEGT. V lost 2 bases to trimming and J lost 5 bases, with 12 bases between them. In nucleotides, the CDR3 is TGTGCCAGCAGTGAATCCAGGGTGGGGGAGACCCAGTACTTC. Its protein is CASSESRVGETQYF.

This clonotype showed up just a few times. This rearrangement joins TRBV29-1 to TRBJ1-3; D is perhaps TRBD1 (6 bases). V dropped 1 base and J dropped 0 bases, with 10 bases sitting between them. The CDR3 totals 15 residues. Looked up from germline, CDR1 is SQVTM and CDR2 is ANQGSEA. The CDR3 loop reads CSVEVGHSSGNTIYF. In nucleotides, the CDR3 is TGCAGCGTTGAAGTGGGACATAGCTCTGGAAACACCATATATTTT.